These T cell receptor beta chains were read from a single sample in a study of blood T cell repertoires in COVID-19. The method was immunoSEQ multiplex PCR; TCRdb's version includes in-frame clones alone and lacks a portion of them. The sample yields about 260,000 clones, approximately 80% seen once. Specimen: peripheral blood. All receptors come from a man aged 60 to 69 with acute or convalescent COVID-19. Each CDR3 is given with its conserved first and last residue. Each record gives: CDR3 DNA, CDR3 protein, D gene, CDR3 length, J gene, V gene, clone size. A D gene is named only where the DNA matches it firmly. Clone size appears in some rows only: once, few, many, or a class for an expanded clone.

TGTGCCAGCAGCTTAGGCCCTAGCGGGGGGGCCGGGGGTGAGCAGTTCTTC CASSLGPSGGAGGEQFF TRBD2 17 TRBJ2-1 TRBV7-6 NA
TGTGCCATCAGTGACCTAATCTACGAGCAGTACTTC CAISDLIYEQYF NA 12 TRBJ2-7 TRBV10-3 NA
TGCGCCAGCAGCTTGGCCTTACTAGCCTACAATGAGCAGTTCTTC CASSLALLAYNEQFF NA 15 TRBJ2-1 TRBV5-1 NA
TGTGCCAGCAGGACCGGGACACGTGGAAACACCATATATTTT CASRTGTRGNTIYF NA 14 TRBJ1-3 TRBV6-5 NA
TGCAGCGTTGGAGAACCACCCGGCTATGGCTACACCTTC CSVGEPPGYGYTF NA 13 TRBJ1-2 TRBV29-1 NA
TGTGCCAGCACAAGGAGGGACAATGAGCAGTTCTTC CASTRRDNEQFF NA 12 TRBJ2-1 TRBV2 NA
TGTGCCATCAGTGAGGAGACAGGGGGGAATCAGCCCCAGCATTTT CAISEETGGNQPQHF TRBD1 15 TRBJ1-5 TRBV10-3 NA
TGTGCCAGTAAGGACAGGCATTATAGCAATCAGCCCCAGCATTTT CASKDRHYSNQPQHF TRBD1 15 TRBJ1-5 TRBV19 NA
TGTGCCAGCAGGTCTTTCACAGATACGCAGTATTTT CASRSFTDTQYF NA 12 TRBJ2-3 TRBV27 NA
TGTGCCACCAGCAGAGATCTATCGGGAAACACCATATATTTT CATSRDLSGNTIYF NA 14 TRBJ1-3 TRBV15 NA
TGTGCCAGCAGGACAGGGGGCACAGATACGCAGTATTTT CASRTGGTDTQYF TRBD1 13 TRBJ2-3 TRBV6-5 NA
TGTGCCTGGAGTGTAGGGCAGGGGAATTCACCCCTCCACTTT CAWSVGQGNSPLHF NA 14 TRBJ1-6 TRBV30 NA
TGTGCCAGTAGTATAGATAAGTTAGCGGCAGGGACTAGCAATCAGCCCCAGCATTTT CASSIDKLAAGTSNQPQHF NA 19 TRBJ1-5 TRBV19 NA
TGTGCCAGCAGCACCTATACAGGGAACTCTGGAAACACCATATATTTT CASSTYTGNSGNTIYF NA 16 TRBJ1-3 TRBV9 NA
TGTGCCAGCAGCCAAGAATTGCAGGGGGGCTACAATGAGCAGTTCTTC CASSQELQGGYNEQFF NA 16 TRBJ2-1 TRBV14 NA
TGTGCCAGCAGCTTGGAAGGGGGTGGGGACTACGAGCAGTACTTC CASSLEGGGDYEQYF NA 15 TRBJ2-7 TRBV5-4 NA
TGTGCCACCAGCAGAGACCCTGGACTAGCGGATTACGAGCAGTACTTC CATSRDPGLADYEQYF TRBD2 16 TRBJ2-7 TRBV15 NA
TGTGCCAGCTCACCCACGAGGGAAGCCGGCTACACCTTC CASSPTREAGYTF NA 13 TRBJ1-2 TRBV18 NA
TGTGCCAGCAGCTCCACTTCGCCGGGACAGGGAAACACTGAAGCTTTCTTT CASSSTSPGQGNTEAFF TRBD1 17 TRBJ1-1 TRBV7-9 NA
TGCGCCAGCAGCCAACAGCGTCCCCAGGGGGATCGCACAGATACGCAGTATTTT CASSQQRPQGDRTDTQYF TRBD1 18 TRBJ2-3 TRBV4-1 NA
TGTGCCAGCAGTGAAGCGCGGCGGGCTAACTATGGCTACACCTTC CASSEARRANYGYTF NA 15 TRBJ1-2 TRBV6-1 NA
TGCGCCAGCAGCTTACAACTAGCGGGGGGGCTAGATACGCAGTATTTT CASSLQLAGGLDTQYF TRBD2 16 TRBJ2-3 TRBV5-1 NA
TGTGCCAGCAGCCTAAAGGGACTAGCGGTATCCTACAATGAGCAGTTCTTC CASSLKGLAVSYNEQFF TRBD2 17 TRBJ2-1 TRBV3-1/TRBV3-2 NA
TGTGCCAGCAGCTTGCGGACTAGCGGGGACACCGGGGAGCTGTTTTTT CASSLRTSGDTGELFF TRBD2 16 TRBJ2-2 TRBV9 NA
TGTGCCAGCAGCCAATCGGGGGAGGAGACCCAGTACTTC CASSQSGEETQYF NA 13 TRBJ2-5 TRBV3-1/TRBV3-2 few
TGCGCCAGCAGCTTGGCGGGTTATCCCTACGAGCAGTACTTC CASSLAGYPYEQYF NA 14 TRBJ2-7 TRBV5-1 NA
TGTGCCAGCAACCAGCCCAGGGACTTCGAGCAGTACTTC CASNQPRDFEQYF NA 13 TRBJ2-7 TRBV6-6 once
TGTGCCAGCAGCCCCAGAGGAGGGAAACAAGAGACCCAGTACTTC CASSPRGGKQETQYF NA 15 TRBJ2-5 TRBV11-2 NA
TGTGCCAGCAGCCAACTCCCGGGGGGTGGCACAGATACGCAGTATTTT CASSQLPGGGTDTQYF TRBD2 16 TRBJ2-3 TRBV3-1/TRBV3-2 NA
TGCGCCAGCAGCGAACTACCATTACTAGCGGGAGTCCAAGAGACCCAGTACTTC CASSELPLLAGVQETQYF TRBD2 18 TRBJ2-5 TRBV5-1 NA
TGCAGCGTTGAAGATCGGGGGAGGGTGAACACTGAAGCTTTCTTT CSVEDRGRVNTEAFF NA 15 TRBJ1-1 TRBV29-1 NA
TGTGCCAGCTCACCAGACGGGAGGAGTCAAGAGACCCAGTACTTC CASSPDGRSQETQYF TRBD2 15 TRBJ2-5 TRBV18 NA
TGTGCCAGCAGGCCCCGGACAGCTAGCACAGATACGCAGTATTTT CASRPRTASTDTQYF NA 15 TRBJ2-3 TRBV6-5 NA
TGTGCCAGCAGCTTGGGCGGGGGGGCCACAGATACGCAGTATTTT CASSLGGGATDTQYF TRBD2 15 TRBJ2-3 TRBV7-9 NA
TGTGCCAGCTCACCCGCCGGCGGGTACACTGAAGCTTTCTTT CASSPAGGYTEAFF NA 14 TRBJ1-1 TRBV18 NA
TGTGCCAGCAGCCTCCGGACTAGCGGGGAAGAGACCCAGTACTTC CASSLRTSGEETQYF TRBD2 15 TRBJ2-5 TRBV7-2 NA
TGTGCCAGCAGTTCTCAGGGTGCGGGGGACATTCAGTACTTC CASSSQGAGDIQYF TRBD2 14 TRBJ2-4 TRBV7-3 once
TGTGCCAGCAGGACGACCTGGCGGGACGACAATGAGCAGTTCTTC CASRTTWRDDNEQFF NA 15 TRBJ2-1 TRBV7-9 NA
TGTGCCAGCAGCTTCCCCGAATGGTTGACTGGCCCTGGAAACACCATATATTTT CASSFPEWLTGPGNTIYF NA 18 TRBJ1-3 TRBV7-9 NA
TGTGCCACCCCCTCGGAGGGCAGAAATGGCTACACCTTC CATPSEGRNGYTF NA 13 TRBJ1-2 TRBV6-5 NA
TGCGCCAGCAGCCACGACGGGGGGCCGGTTCAGCCCCAGCATTTT CASSHDGGPVQPQHF NA 15 TRBJ1-5 TRBV5-1 NA
TGTGCCAGCAGTTACGTTCTCGAGCAGTACTTC CASSYVLEQYF NA 11 TRBJ2-7 TRBV6-6 NA
TGTGCCAGTAGTCTGGACAGGCCTCTCTATGGCTACACCTTC CASSLDRPLYGYTF TRBD1 14 TRBJ1-2 TRBV19 once
TGTGCCAGCAGCCTGGCGGAGCAGGGGGCAGGTGAGACCCAGTACTTC CASSLAEQGAGETQYF TRBD1 16 TRBJ2-5 TRBV5-4 once
TGTGCCAGCAGCCCAGGGGGTGACAATGAGCAGTTCTTC CASSPGGDNEQFF TRBD1 13 TRBJ2-1 TRBV5-4 once
TGTGCCAGCAGCCACCGACAGTCAACCGGGGAGCTGTTTTTT CASSHRQSTGELFF NA 14 TRBJ2-2 TRBV3-1/TRBV3-2 NA
TGTGCCAGCAGTGACCGATCTACTGGGCAAGTAGATACGCAGTATTTT CASSDRSTGQVDTQYF NA 16 TRBJ2-3 TRBV28 NA
TGTGCCAGCAGTATGGGACAGGGGCAAGAGACCCAGTACTTC CASSMGQGQETQYF TRBD1 14 TRBJ2-5 TRBV2 NA
TGCGCCAGCAGCTCAAAACAGGGGATGGGGGGCTACGAGCAGTACTTC CASSSKQGMGGYEQYF NA 16 TRBJ2-7 TRBV5-1 NA